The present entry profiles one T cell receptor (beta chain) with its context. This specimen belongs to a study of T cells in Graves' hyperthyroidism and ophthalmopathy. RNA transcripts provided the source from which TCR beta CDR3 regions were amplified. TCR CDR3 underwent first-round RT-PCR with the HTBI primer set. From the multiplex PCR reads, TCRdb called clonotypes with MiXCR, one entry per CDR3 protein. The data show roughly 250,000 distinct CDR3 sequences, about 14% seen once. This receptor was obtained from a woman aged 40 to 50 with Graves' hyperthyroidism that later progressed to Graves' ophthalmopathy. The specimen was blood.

CDR3 sequence: CSARQEALAGVSDTQYF. In DNA, the CDR3 is TGCAGTGCTAGACAGGAGGCACTAGCGGGAGTGTCAGATACGCAGTATTTT. V gene TRBV20-1 combines with J gene TRBJ2-3, with TRBD2 identical over 11 bases. The germline CDR1 and CDR2 sequences are DFQATT and SNEGSKA (reference sequence). This CDR3 comprises 17 residues. The junction had 11 bases not matched to a gene; V was cut back by 2 bases and J by 4 bases.